The 24 T cell receptor beta chains presented below share a single source sample, sequenced in a study of STAT5B mutations in CD4+ large granular lymphocyte leukemia. Sequencing was performed with immunoSEQ multiplex PCR; in TCRdb, only in-frame clones are kept and a portion is missing. Of more than 30,000 clones detected, 65% to 80% appear once; the ten largest clones hold about 2.1%. The specimen sequenced was CD4+ T cells from blood buffy coats. These receptors all come from a human donor in good health.

The count of this clone is one. The chain is built from TRBV11-2 and TRBJ2-7; no clear D gene. The CDR3 consists of 13 residues. CDR1 is SGHAT and CDR2 is FQNNGV in the germline V gene. Deletions cut 0 bases from V and 12 bases from J, with 15 bases between. The CDR3 DNA reads as TGTGCCAGCAGCTTAGATTTGGTCCAACCCCTGTACTTC. Translating gives CASSLDLVQPLYF.

The chain couples TRBV7-2 to TRBJ2-5; the match to TRBD2 covers 8 bases. After removal of 5 bases from V and 3 bases from J, the junction contained 5 bases not matched to a gene. This CDR3 contains 14 residues. Germline V gene sequence: CDR1 SGHTA, CDR2 FQGNSA. CDR3 amino acids: CASSISGKKETQYF. The CDR3 nucleotides are TGTGCCAGCAGCATTAGCGGGAAGAAAGAGACCCAGTACTTC.

V usage is TRBV6-5 and J usage is TRBJ2-5; D unresolved. The V gene lost 0 bases and the J gene lost 1 base, with 9 bases spanning the gap. Germline V gene sequence: CDR1 MNHEY, CDR2 SVGAGI. The CDR3 is made up of 15 amino acids. The CDR3 protein is CASSYSGQVQETQYF. The CDR3 DNA sequence: TGTGCCAGCAGTTACTCAGGGCAAGTCCAAGAGACCCAGTACTTC.

The rearrangement joins TRBV5-5 to TRBJ2-5; D is unclear. In germline, CDR1 is SGHKS, CDR2 YYEKEE (reference sequence). CDR3 length: 16 amino acids. Trimming removed 3 bases at V and 4 bases at J, with 19 bases between. Here the CDR3 reads CASSSTGPRAAETQYF. The CDR3 nucleotides are TGTGCCAGCAGCTCAACCGGGCCCCGGGCAGCAGAGACCCAGTACTTC.

V is TRBV11-1 and J is TRBJ2-7; TRBD1 matches 8 bases. There are 13 residues in the CDR3. Germline V gives CDR1 SGHAT, CDR2 FQDESV (reference sequence). V shed 6 bases, J shed 6 bases, and the junction held 7 bases outside the gene matches. CDR3 sequence reads: CASSPDRVGEQYF. The CDR3 DNA is TGTGCCAGCAGTCCGGACAGGGTAGGCGAGCAGTACTTC.

The CDR3 region is CSVDDSGVAGTQYF. The CDR3 DNA reads as TGCAGCGTTGACGACAGCGGGGTCGCTGGTACGCAGTATTTT. V usage is TRBV29-1 and J usage is TRBJ2-3, with 7 positions matching TRBD2. V lost 3 bases, J lost 8 bases, and 11 bases stayed unmatched. CDR1 and CDR2 from the germline V gene are SQVTM and ANQGSEA. This CDR3 region has 14 residues.

CDR3 protein: CASSRAGRGAKNIQYF. The CDR3, as DNA: TGTGCCAGCAGCAGGGCCGGGAGGGGAGCCAAAAACATTCAGTACTTC. V gene TRBV5-6 combines with J gene TRBJ2-4; 8 nucleotides align to TRBD2. Germline trimming cut 4 bases from V and 0 bases from J; bases unmatched to any gene: 6. Germline loops: CDR1 SGHDT, CDR2 YYEEEE. The length of the CDR3 is 16 residues.

CDR3 amino acids: CASSYSTRGETQYF. In nucleotides, the CDR3 is TGTGCCAGCAGTTACTCGACCAGGGGAGAGACCCAGTACTTC. This chain joins TRBV6-5 and TRBJ2-5; TRBD1 might be the D (6 bases). Germline CDR1 is MNHEY and CDR2 is SVGAGI. The CDR3 is 14 residues long. V lost 0 bases to trimming and J lost 4 bases, with 9 bases between them.

The chain uses TRBV2 and TRBJ2-2; 7 bases align to TRBD2. The CDR3 loop spans 16 amino acids. The ends lost 3 bases at V and 7 bases at J; junction bases unmatched: 11. Germline lookup yields CDR1 SNHLY and CDR2 FYNNEI. The CDR3 reads CASSDGSGAGSGELFF. As DNA, the CDR3 is TGTGCCAGCAGTGACGGTAGCGGAGCGGGGAGCGGGGAGCTGTTTTTT.

The chain combines TRBV7-2 with TRBJ1-5; D ambiguous. From germline, CDR1 is SGHTA and CDR2 FQGNSA. This CDR3 is 15 amino acids long. The germline V and J ends were trimmed by 1 base and 2 bases, with 9 bases remaining between them. CDR3 DNA: TGTGCCAGCAGCTTAGGGGGTATAGGCAATCAGCCCCAGCATTTT. Residues: CASSLGGIGNQPQHF. Full variable domain (missing parts from reference TRBV7-2 and TRBJ1-5): GAGVSQSPSNKVTEKGKDVELRCDPISGHTALYWYRQSLGQGLEFLIYFQGNSAPDKSGLPSDRFSAERTGGSVSTLTIQRTQQEDSAVYLCASSLGGIGNQPQHFGDGTRLSIL.

The chain is built from TRBV27 and TRBJ2-1; D possibly corresponds to TRBD2 (10 bases). The CDR3 runs to 20 residues. The germline CDR1 and CDR2 sequences are MNHEY and SMNVEV (reference sequence). V was pared by 9 bases and J by 4 bases, with 34 bases between. CDR3 DNA: TGTGCCAGTTTACCGGGACAGGGTAAGGGCAAACTAGCGGGATACAATGAGCAGTTCTTC. Translating gives CASLPGQGKGKLAGYNEQFF.

The V and J genes are TRBV7-2 and TRBJ2-5; 9 bases map to TRBD2. V lost 0 bases to trimming and J lost 4 bases; unmatched junction nucleotides: 3. This CDR3 spans 15 amino acids. The germline V gene encodes CDR1 SGHTA and CDR2 FQGNSA. This CDR3 is CASSLAGTSLETQYF. CDR3 DNA sequence: TGTGCCAGCAGCTTAGCGGGGACTAGCTTAGAGACCCAGTACTTC.

This chain connects TRBV5-4 to TRBJ2-7; no clear D gene. This CDR3 region has 13 residues. The V end was cut by 5 bases, the J end by 0 bases, with 9 bases between. The germline V gene has CDR1 SGHNT and CDR2 YYREEE (reference sequence). The CDR3 sequence is CASSSPSSYEQYF. The CDR3 coding sequence is TGTGCCAGCAGTTCCCCTTCCTCCTACGAGCAGTACTTC.

This chain links TRBV4-3 with TRBJ2-3; TRBD1 matches at 8 bases. The CDR3 consists of 13 residues. The V and J ends lost 2 bases and 6 bases, in that order; junction bases with no gene match: 1. The germline gives CDR1 LGHNA, CDR2 YSLEER. The DNA of the CDR3 is TGCGCCAGCAGCCAACAGGGGGCCGATACGCAGTATTTT. As protein: CASSQQGADTQYF.

This clone appeared a few times. This chain uses TRBV2 with TRBJ1-2, with D unresolved. CDR1 SNHLY and CDR2 FYNNEI come from the germline V gene. Trimming removed 5 bases from V and 1 base from J, with 17 bases in between. The CDR3 consists of 16 residues. Written as DNA, the CDR3 is TGTGCCAGCAGTCAACCTCGGGCCGGATTTAACTATGGCTACACCTTC. It specifies CASSQPRAGFNYGYTF.

The genes are TRBV19 and TRBJ1-4; 8 bases match TRBD1. CDR1 and CDR2 from the germline V gene are LNHDA and SQIVND (reference sequence). The CDR3 loop spans 14 amino acids. Germline trimming cut 3 bases from V and 8 bases from J; bases unmatched to any gene: 5. The CDR3 DNA sequence: TGTGCCAGTAGTATCCGGACAGGGAAGGAAAAACTGTTTTTT. Translating it yields CASSIRTGKEKLFF.

The chain uses TRBV14 and TRBJ2-4; the D gene is possibly TRBD2 (6 bases). There are 16 residues in the CDR3. V dropped 1 base and J dropped 0 bases, with 10 bases sitting between them. Germline lookup yields CDR1 SGHDN and CDR2 FVKESK. The CDR3 coding sequence is TGTGCCAGCAGCCAAGGAAAAGCGGGAGCCAAAAACATTCAGTACTTC. This encodes CASSQGKAGAKNIQYF. Full variable domain (rest looked up from reference TRBV14 and TRBJ2-4): EAGVTQFPSHSVIEKGQTVTLRCDPISGHDNLYWYRRVMGKEIKFLLHFVKESKQDESGMPNNRFLAERTGGTYSTLKVQPAELEDSGVYFCASSQGKAGAKNIQYFGAGTRLSVL.

V usage is TRBV7-8 and J usage is TRBJ1-5; D is perhaps TRBD1 (5 bases). The V end was cut by 5 bases, the J end by 5 bases, with 16 bases between. This CDR3 has 15 residues. Germline V gene lookup returns CDR1 SGHVS and CDR2 FQNEAQ. The CDR3 reads CASSGGVGGHQPQHF. The DNA of the CDR3 is TGTGCCAGCAGCGGAGGGGTGGGCGGCCATCAGCCCCAGCATTTT.

The chain couples TRBV12-5 to TRBJ2-3; D gene unclear. Germline-derived CDR1 and CDR2 are LGHNT and FRNRAP. CDR3 length equals 15 residues. Trimming left V 6 bases short and J 2 bases short, with 15 bases between. The CDR3 spells CASGRGSLNTDTQYF. The CDR3 DNA reads as TGTGCTAGTGGCCGTGGGTCGCTTAACACAGATACGCAGTATTTT.

V is TRBV6-5 and J is TRBJ2-1, with 7 nucleotides matching TRBD2. The CDR3 sequence is 15 residues long. Germline V gene sequence: CDR1 MNHEY, CDR2 SVGAGI. V shed 0 bases and J 2 bases; nucleotides not matched to a gene: 1. CDR3 sequence: CASSYSREPYNEQFF. The CDR3 DNA follows: TGTGCCAGCAGTTACTCGCGGGAGCCCTACAATGAGCAGTTCTTC.

The rearrangement joins TRBV7-9 to TRBJ1-4; 10 bases match TRBD1. CDR3 size: 14 residues. V lost 3 bases, J lost 5 bases, and 0 bases stayed unmatched. Germline values: CDR1 SEHNR, CDR2 FQNEAQ (reference sequence). The CDR3: CASSLGQGNEKLFF. DNA of the CDR3: TGTGCCAGCAGCTTGGGACAGGGGAATGAAAAACTGTTTTTT.

The chain combines TRBV28 with TRBJ1-5, with 7 bases aligning to TRBD1. Germline V gene data show CDR1 as MDHEN and CDR2 as SYDVKM. The CDR3 totals 15 residues. V lost 6 bases and J lost 3; bases outside the gene matches: 8. The CDR3 loop is CASSRIDRVNQPQHF. The CDR3 coding sequence is TGTGCCAGCAGCCGAATCGACAGGGTCAATCAGCCCCAGCATTTT.

This clone was observed a handful of times. V and J are TRBV18 and TRBJ1-2; D is unresolved. The CDR3 is made up of 13 amino acids. V was shortened by 3 bases and J by 8 bases, with 13 bases between the two germline ends. In germline, CDR1 is KGHSH, CDR2 LQKENI. CDR3 protein: CASSPTLSTGYTF. The DNA of the CDR3 is TGTGCCAGCTCACCGACATTATCTACGGGCTACACCTTC.

J is TRBJ2-7 and V is TRBV30; 10 bases fit TRBD2. CDR3 length equals 14 residues. The V gene's germline CDR1 is GTSNPN and CDR2 SVGIG (reference sequence). Germline trimming cut 3 bases from V and 4 bases from J; bases unmatched to any gene: 6. The CDR3 DNA sequence: TGTGCCTGGAGCCCGCAGCGGGAGGGGTACGAGCAGTACTTC. Protein product: CAWSPQREGYEQYF.